This passage covers 28 T cell receptor beta chains from one sample sequenced in a study of OX40 agonist ivuxolimab in advanced cancers. Library generation was performed with the immunoSEQ multiplex PCR assay. In its TCRdb copy, this immuneACCESS table keeps in-frame sequences only and misses some clones. Where compared with another copy, unresolved V genes explain less than half of these, and the others have no known cause. The sample has about 98,000 clones on record, about 85% of them singletons. Around 0.82% of the sample goes to the ten largest clones. The sample here was CD4+ or CD8+ T cells sorted from blood, taken in a trial of the OX40 agonist ivuxolimab. The receptors here all came from an adult with an advanced solid tumor such as melanoma, head and neck, liver or kidney cancer.

CDR3 nucleotide sequence: TGTGCCAGTAGTATCCAAGCATCCTCCTACGAGCAGTACTTC. Translating gives CASSIQASSYEQYF. The rearrangement joins TRBV19 to TRBJ2-7, with unresolved D. V lost 3 bases and J 0 bases, leaving 9 bases between the germline ends. CDR3 length: 14 residues. Germline lookup yields CDR1 LNHDA and CDR2 SQIVND (reference sequence).

The chain couples TRBV7-2 to TRBJ2-1, with 10 bases lining up with TRBD2. The germline CDR1 and CDR2 sequences are SGHTA and FQGNSA. This CDR3 has 16 amino acids. The V gene end was trimmed by 5 bases and the J gene end by 2 bases; junction bases not matched to a gene: 6. The CDR3 spells CASSPPGLAAYNEQFF. The DNA for the CDR3 is TGTGCCAGCAGCCCCCCCGGACTAGCGGCCTACAATGAGCAGTTCTTC.

This rearrangement joins TRBV6-1 to TRBJ2-2, with TRBD1 matching 7 bases. Germline assignment: CDR1 MNHNS and CDR2 SASEGT. This CDR3 spans 14 amino acids. Trimming at V came to 6 bases and at J to 1 base, leaving 2 bases not matched to a gene. The CDR3 region is CASSRQGNTGELFF. The CDR3 DNA follows: TGTGCCAGCAGCCGACAGGGGAACACCGGGGAGCTGTTTTTT.

The chain uses TRBV6-6 and TRBJ1-5; TRBD1 is a possible D gene (5 bases). Trimming left V 0 bases short and J 4 bases short, with 13 bases between. Germline values: CDR1 MNHNY, CDR2 SVGAGI (reference sequence). There are 16 residues in the CDR3. CDR3 nucleotides: TGTGCCAGCAGTTACTCAGGTGGGGGGGAGAATCAGCCCCAGCATTTT. Amino acid sequence: CASSYSGGGENQPQHF.

The chain has TRBV9 and TRBJ2-3, with 7 bases aligning to TRBD2. V was pared by 2 bases and J by 6 bases, with 9 bases of the junction left unmatched. This CDR3 has 15 amino acids. Germline values: CDR1 SGDLS, CDR2 YYNGEE. CDR3 coding DNA: TGTGCCAGCAGCGTTGGATCGGGAGCGGGGGATACGCAGTATTTT. Translating it yields CASSVGSGAGDTQYF.

The sample holds one count of this clone. V is TRBV28 and J is TRBJ2-3, with a tentative D call TRBD2 (5 bases). Trimming took 9 bases from V and 2 from J, leaving 18 bases between them. CDR3 length: 15 residues. From germline, CDR1 is MDHEN and CDR2 SYDVKM. Here the CDR3 reads CASTTSGTLTDTQYF. The DNA for the CDR3 is TGTGCCAGTACCACAAGCGGAACTCTCACAGATACGCAGTATTTT.

Written as DNA, the CDR3 is TGTGCCTGGAGTTCCGCACTAGCGGGAACTTACAATGAGCAGTTCTTC. Translation gives CAWSSALAGTYNEQFF. The J gene is TRBJ2-1, the V gene TRBV30; 10 nucleotides align to TRBD2. V shed 2 bases, J shed 4 bases, and the junction held 8 bases outside the gene matches. Germline-derived CDR1 and CDR2 are GTSNPN and SVGIG (reference sequence). The CDR3 is made up of 16 amino acids.

This chain connects TRBV28 to TRBJ1-3; the D gene is possibly TRBD1 (6 bases). The ends were cut back, 9 bases at V and 2 bases at J, with 14 bases in the middle. CDR3 size: 14 residues. Germline V gene data show CDR1 as MDHEN and CDR2 as SYDVKM. In nucleotides, the CDR3 is TGTGCCAGTCGGAGAGGGGGAACTGGAAACACCATATATTTT. It translates to CASRRGGTGNTIYF.

The CDR3 DNA is TGTGCCAGCAGCTTGAGAGTTTTTCCCTACGAGCAGTACTTC. Translation gives CASSLRVFPYEQYF. This chain links TRBV5-4 with TRBJ2-7; unclear D gene. Germline CDR1 and CDR2: SGHNT and YYREEE (reference sequence). The CDR3 spans 14 residues. With 1 base removed from V and 2 bases from J, the gap between germline ends came to 10 bases.

The chain has TRBV23-1 and TRBJ1-1; 8 positions match TRBD1. TRBV23-1 is annotated as an ORF whose role is uncertain. The CDR3 sequence is 15 residues long. With 5 bases clipped from V and 1 base from J, the junction kept 6 bases outside the gene matches. The CDR3 nucleotides read TGCGCCAGCAGTGCCAAGGGACAGGAGAACACTGAAGCTTTCTTT. Encoded protein: CASSAKGQENTEAFF.

This rearrangement joins TRBV14 to TRBJ1-2; D unresolved. This CDR3 contains 12 residues. Trimming removed 5 bases at V and 0 bases at J, with 4 bases between. The germline CDR1 and CDR2 sequences are SGHDN and FVKESK. CDR3 bases: TGTGCCAGCAGCGGGACTAACTATGGCTACACCTTC. Amino acids: CASSGTNYGYTF. The full variable domain, its missing parts supplied by reference TRBV14 and TRBJ1-2, is EAGVTQFPSHSVIEKGQTVTLRCDPISGHDNLYWYRRVMGKEIKFLLHFVKESKQDESGMPNNRFLAERTGGTYSTLKVQPAELEDSGVYFCASSGTNYGYTFGSGTRLTVV.

This clone was observed a single time. This sequence joins TRBV29-1 and TRBJ2-1; D perhaps matches TRBD1 (7 bases). The V gene lost 6 bases and the J gene lost 2 bases, with 17 bases spanning the gap. Germline lookup yields CDR1 SQVTM and CDR2 ANQGSEA. The CDR3 is 15 residues long. CDR3 sequence reads: CSVPQGGVTYNEQFF. The DNA for the CDR3 is TGCAGCGTGCCCCAGGGGGGAGTGACCTACAATGAGCAGTTCTTC.

This chain connects TRBV4-3 to TRBJ2-4, with 9 bases aligning to TRBD2. Germline V gene sequence: CDR1 LGHNA, CDR2 YSLEER. This CDR3 has 16 amino acids. The ends lost 0 bases at V and 4 bases at J; junction bases unmatched: 4. For the CDR3, the DNA is TGCGCCAGCAGCCAAGATCCTAGCGGGAATAAAAACATTCAGTACTTC. It codes for CASSQDPSGNKNIQYF.

The gene calls are TRBV11-3 and TRBJ2-5; TRBD1 aligns across 10 bases. The V gene's germline CDR1 is SGHNT and CDR2 YENEEA. Germline trimming cut 1 base from V and 4 bases from J; bases unmatched to any gene: 6. This CDR3 region has 16 residues. The CDR3 loop is CASSLGLTGGPETQYF. The CDR3 coding sequence is TGTGCCAGCAGCTTAGGATTGACAGGGGGCCCAGAGACCCAGTACTTC.

The chain recombines TRBV7-3 with TRBJ2-1; TRBD2 might be the D (6 bases). This CDR3 region has 14 residues. CDR1 and CDR2 (germline): SGHTA, FQGTGA. Trimming shortened V by 5 bases and J by 10 bases, and 18 bases separated the two germline ends. The chain's CDR3 is CASSPSGVVPEQFF. The CDR3 region has the DNA TGTGCCAGCAGCCCTTCGGGGGTCGTTCCAGAGCAGTTCTTC.

The chain uses TRBV29-1 and TRBJ2-1, with 8 nucleotides matching TRBD2. V lost 4 bases and J lost 0; bases outside the gene matches: 5. The CDR3 has 15 residues. CDR1 and CDR2 from the germline V gene are SQVTM and ANQGSEA. In DNA form, the CDR3 reads TGCAGCGTTGCTAGCGGGTCGAGCTCCTACAATGAGCAGTTCTTC. Its translation is CSVASGSSSYNEQFF.

The rearrangement links TRBV5-1 to TRBJ2-2; 7 positions match TRBD2. The V gene's germline CDR1 is SGHRS and CDR2 YFSETQ. V lost 4 bases and J lost 1; bases outside the gene matches: 7. The CDR3 is 16 amino acids. As DNA, the CDR3 is TGCGCCAGCAGCGCGTGGTCTAGCGGGAACACCGGGGAGCTGTTTTTT. Its protein is CASSAWSSGNTGELFF.

The chain uses TRBV2 and TRBJ1-5, with D perhaps TRBD1 (5 bases). CDR1 SNHLY and CDR2 FYNNEI come from the germline V gene. V lost 8 bases and J lost 4, with 12 bases in between. CDR3 size: 13 residues. The DNA for the CDR3 is TGTGCCAGCGCAGGGAGGCTAAATCAGCCCCAGCATTTT. This sequence encodes CASAGRLNQPQHF.

The genes are TRBV9 and TRBJ1-4; 9 bases align to TRBD1. CDR1 is SGDLS, CDR2 YYNGEE, per germline. V shed 0 bases and J 0 bases; nucleotides not matched to a gene: 0. This CDR3 comprises 16 residues. In DNA, the CDR3 is TGTGCCAGCAGCGTAGGGACAGGGGCAACTAATGAAAAACTGTTTTTT. Its translation is CASSVGTGATNEKLFF.

The chain uses TRBV6-1 and TRBJ2-7; D gene uncertain. The germline CDR1 and CDR2 sequences are MNHNS and SASEGT. Trimming shortened V by 2 bases and J by 0 bases, and 5 bases separated the two germline ends. The CDR3 contains 13 residues. The CDR3 region has the DNA TGTGCCAGCAGTGAATACAGCTCCTACGAGCAGTACTTC. This gives the protein CASSEYSSYEQYF.

The chain combines TRBV30 with TRBJ1-4; no definite D call. V lost 0 bases to trimming and J lost 8 bases, with 10 bases between them. This CDR3 contains 13 residues. From germline, CDR1 is GTSNPN and CDR2 SVGIG (reference sequence). CDR3 sequence reads: CAWSVGLREKLFF. The DNA of the CDR3 is TGTGCCTGGAGTGTGGGTCTAAGGGAAAAACTGTTTTTT. Combining the CDR3 with reference TRBV30 and TRBJ1-4 gives the whole variable domain SQTIHQWPATLVQPVGSPLSLECTVEGTSNPNLYWYRQAAGRGLQLLFYSVGIGQISSEVPQNLSASRPQDRQFILSSKKLLLSDSGFYLCAWSVGLREKLFFGSGTQLSVL.

The chain combines TRBV4-3 with TRBJ2-2; 14 bases fit TRBD2. CDR3 length: 17 residues. The trim removed 4 bases at V and 4 bases at J, leaving 5 bases unmatched. Germline values: CDR1 LGHNA, CDR2 YSLEER. This CDR3 is CASSRRGTSGSTGELFF. CDR3 bases: TGCGCCAGCAGCCGCCGAGGGACTAGCGGGAGCACCGGGGAGCTGTTTTTT.

V is TRBV5-5 and J is TRBJ2-7; possibly TRBD2 for D (6 bases). The CDR3 runs 15 residues. Germline CDR1 reads SGHKS; CDR2 reads YYEKEE (reference sequence). With 7 bases removed from V and 4 bases from J, the gap between germline ends came to 21 bases. The CDR3 loop is CASGFRLVGIYEQYF. The CDR3 DNA reads TGTGCCAGCGGATTTAGACTAGTGGGGATTTACGAGCAGTACTTC.

The rearrangement links TRBV30 to TRBJ1-5, with TRBD1 identical over 8 bases. CDR3 length equals 14 residues. Trimming cost V 2 bases and J 4 bases; bases outside gene matches: 4. From germline, CDR1 is GTSNPN and CDR2 SVGIG (reference sequence). The CDR3 spells CAWSLTGANQPQHF. In DNA, the CDR3 is TGTGCCTGGAGTTTGACAGGGGCAAATCAGCCCCAGCATTTT.

The chain is built from TRBV28 and TRBJ1-2; the D gene is possibly TRBD1 (6 bases). The CDR3 sequence is 13 residues long. Trimming cost V 5 bases and J 8 bases, with 15 bases left between them. Germline V CDR1 and CDR2: MDHEN, SYDVKM. The CDR3: CASSGRQGRGYTF. The CDR3 bases are TGTGCCAGCAGTGGGAGGCAGGGGAGAGGCTACACCTTC.

About this clone itself: In the same sample, other DNA sequences code for this CDR3. This chain links TRBV6-5 with TRBJ1-1, with D possibly matching TRBD1 (5 bases). Germline values: CDR1 MNHEY, CDR2 SVGAGI. The CDR3 is 13 residues long. Trimming pared 1 base from V and 4 bases from J, leaving 7 bases between. This chain's CDR3 is CASSYWGGTEAFF. CDR3 DNA sequence: TGTGCCAGCAGTTACTGGGGGGGCACTGAAGCTTTCTTT.

The gene calls are TRBV2 and TRBJ2-1; TRBD2 matches 8 bases. Trimming cost V 1 base and J 10 bases; bases outside gene matches: 3. Per germline, CDR1 SNHLY and CDR2 FYNNEI. The length of the CDR3 is 13 residues. In DNA form, the CDR3 reads TGTGCCAGCAGTGAAGGACTAGCGCGCGAGCAGTTCTTC. Its translation: CASSEGLAREQFF.

This chain links TRBV5-5 with TRBJ1-5, with TRBD1 matching 9 bases. The V gene end was trimmed by 5 bases and the J gene end by 7 bases; junction bases not matched to a gene: 4. Germline CDR1 reads SGHKS; CDR2 reads YYEKEE (reference sequence). The CDR3 extends over 13 amino acids. The DNA of the CDR3 is TGTGCCAGCAGTCTACAGGGGGCCCAGCCCCAGCATTTT. It specifies CASSLQGAQPQHF.